The 20 T cell receptor beta chains below were found in one sample sequenced in a study of T cell responses to AZD1222 COVID-19 vaccine. Profiling relied on immunoSEQ multiplex PCR, and the TCRdb table lists in-frame clones only, not all of them. The sample shows fewer than 55,000 clones, about nine tenths of them seen only once. Here the sequenced sample was peripheral blood, taken 28 days after the second AZD1222 dose. The receptors derive from an adult who received the AZD1222 COVID-19 vaccine.

The J gene is TRBJ1-6, the V gene TRBV18; D gene ambiguous. The CDR3 has 12 amino acids. Deletions cut 5 bases from V and 6 bases from J, with 5 bases between. Germline V gene lookup returns CDR1 KGHSH and CDR2 LQKENI. This chain's CDR3 is CASSSGNSPLHF. CDR3 DNA sequence: TGTGCCAGCTCATCCGGTAATTCACCCCTCCACTTT.

The genes are TRBV7-9 and TRBJ2-3; D is possibly TRBD1 (5 bases). With 7 bases removed from V and 2 bases from J, the gap between germline ends came to 19 bases. This CDR3 comprises 16 residues. Germline CDR1 and CDR2: SEHNR and FQNEAQ (reference sequence). CDR3 in DNA: TGTGCCAGCACCCCAAGGGCAGGGTCTGACACAGATACGCAGTATTTT. This codes for CASTPRAGSDTDTQYF.

The gene calls are TRBV5-1 and TRBJ2-3; either TRBD1 or TRBD2 may supply D (5 bases each). Germline V lookup: CDR1 SGHRS, CDR2 YFSETQ. The V gene lost 3 bases and the J gene lost 5 bases, with 13 bases spanning the gap. CDR3 length: 14 amino acids. The CDR3 coding sequence is TGCGCCAGCAGCTCAGGGACCGCCGGAGATACGCAGTATTTT. It is translated as CASSSGTAGDTQYF.

This chain joins TRBV6-6 and TRBJ2-3; TRBD1 or TRBD2 may be the D gene (5 bases each). The V end lost 2 bases, the J end lost 2 bases, and 11 bases lay between the germline ends. This CDR3 contains 15 residues. Looked up from germline, CDR1 is MNHNY and CDR2 is SVGAGI (reference sequence). CDR3 sequence reads: CASSYGRGPTDTQYF. DNA of the CDR3: TGTGCCAGCAGTTACGGACGGGGCCCCACAGATACGCAGTATTTT.

This sequence joins TRBV5-5 and TRBJ2-5; D remains unclear. From germline, CDR1 is SGHKS and CDR2 YYEKEE (reference sequence). Trimming pared 4 bases from V and 5 bases from J, leaving 9 bases between. CDR3 length: 12 residues. CDR3 residues: CASSVITETQYF. CDR3 sequence (DNA): TGTGCCAGCAGCGTAATCACGGAGACCCAGTACTTC.

V gene TRBV3-1 (or the pseudogene TRBV3-2) combines with J gene TRBJ1-2; perhaps TRBD1 as D (5 bases). The CDR3 has 15 amino acids. The germline V and J ends were trimmed by 4 bases and 4 bases, with 16 bases remaining between them. Germline CDR1 reads LGHDT; CDR2 reads YNNKEL (reference sequence). CDR3 amino acids: CASSLRGRGAYGYTF. In nucleotides, the CDR3 is TGTGCCAGCAGCCTCCGGGGCCGAGGGGCCTATGGCTACACCTTC.

The chain employs TRBV6-2 or TRBV6-3 and TRBJ1-1; D perhaps matches TRBD1 (5 bases). V was clipped by 2 bases and J by 2 bases, with 9 bases between them. Germline V CDR1 and CDR2: MNHEY, SVGEGT. The CDR3 sequence is 14 residues long. In DNA, the CDR3 is TGTGCCAGCAGTTACAAGGGGCTCAACACTGAAGCTTTCTTT. This gives the protein CASSYKGLNTEAFF.

In its sample, this clone was seen once. V is TRBV11-2 and J is TRBJ2-5, with 7 bases matching TRBD1. J lost 5 bases, V lost 5 bases, and 11 bases had no gene match. This CDR3 is built from 15 residues. Germline CDR1 SGHAT, CDR2 FQNNGV. CDR3 sequence reads: CASSPRTGFGETQYF. CDR3 nucleotides: TGTGCCAGCAGCCCCCGGACAGGTTTCGGGGAGACCCAGTACTTC.

V and J are TRBV27 and TRBJ1-1; 7 bases fit TRBD1. Germline V gene data show CDR1 as MNHEY and CDR2 as SMNVEV (reference sequence). After removal of 3 bases from V and 3 bases from J, the junction contained 10 bases not matched to a gene. The CDR3 has 16 amino acids. CDR3 DNA sequence: TGTGCCAGCAGTTTCCGCCGCGACAGGGCCCACACTGAAGCTTTCTTT. Amino acids: CASSFRRDRAHTEAFF.

This rearrangement joins TRBV27 to TRBJ1-6; a possible D gene is TRBD1 (5 bases). Trimming removed 7 bases from V and 7 bases from J, with 17 bases in between. Germline CDR1 reads MNHEY; CDR2 reads SMNVEV (reference sequence). The CDR3 sequence is 15 residues long. The CDR3 DNA is TGTGCCAGCAAACCCTCGGACCCAGGGAATTCACCCCTCCACTTT. This sequence encodes CASKPSDPGNSPLHF.

The rearrangement links TRBV28 to TRBJ2-7; D gene uncertain. The CDR3 covers 11 residues. V lost 7 bases to trimming and J lost 4 bases, with 8 bases between them. Germline V gives CDR1 MDHEN, CDR2 SYDVKM. The CDR3 coding sequence is TGTGCCAGCACCGCGAAATACGAGCAGTACTTC. Translated, it gives CASTAKYEQYF.

The rearrangement links TRBV7-9 to TRBJ1-1; the D is unclear. CDR1 is SEHNR and CDR2 is FQNEAQ in the germline V gene (reference sequence). The CDR3 is made up of 11 amino acids. Trimming shortened V by 9 bases and J by 8 bases, and 13 bases separated the two germline ends. The CDR3 sequence is CASTALLEAFF. The CDR3 nucleotides are TGTGCCAGTACGGCCCTGTTGGAAGCTTTCTTT.

The V gene is TRBV9, the J gene TRBJ1-2; 8 bases fit TRBD1. J was trimmed by 7 bases and V by 5 bases; bases with no gene match: 10. CDR1 is SGDLS, CDR2 YYNGEE, per germline. This CDR3 spans 14 amino acids. The CDR3 spells CASRDSRGLPGYTF. CDR3 nucleotide sequence: TGTGCCAGCAGAGACTCCAGGGGGCTCCCTGGCTACACCTTC.

The chain uses TRBV6-5 and TRBJ1-2; D may be TRBD1 (6 bases). The CDR3 runs to 13 residues. V was shortened by 2 bases and J by 9 bases, with 13 bases between the two germline ends. From germline, CDR1 is MNHEY and CDR2 SVGAGI. CDR3 sequence: CASSYEGGRRYTF. DNA for the CDR3: TGTGCCAGCAGTTACGAGGGGGGCCGTCGCTACACCTTC.

The chain has TRBV7-2 and TRBJ1-1; D might be TRBD1 (6 bases). The CDR3 extends over 16 amino acids. Trimming pared 7 bases from V and 7 bases from J, leaving 25 bases between. Germline V gene lookup returns CDR1 SGHTA and CDR2 FQGNSA. The CDR3 protein is CASTTGVGAGTDEAFF. The CDR3 DNA follows: TGTGCCAGCACCACCGGGGTGGGGGCCGGGACTGATGAAGCTTTCTTT.

The chain recombines TRBV7-2 with TRBJ2-1, with 10 nucleotides matching TRBD2. CDR3 size: 17 residues. The germline V gene has CDR1 SGHTA and CDR2 FQGNSA. V was clipped by 0 bases and J by 3 bases; unmatched bases: 5. CDR3 coding DNA: TGTGCCAGCAGCTTAGCCGTAGCTAGCGGGGGCTACAATGAGCAGTTCTTC. Protein product: CASSLAVASGGYNEQFF.

The chain employs TRBV10-2 and TRBJ2-1, with 10 positions matching TRBD2. CDR1 and CDR2 (germline): WSHSY, SAAADI. V lost 2 bases, J lost 6 bases, and 10 bases stayed unmatched. This CDR3 is 17 amino acids long. The CDR3 sequence is CASSEPQSGGAVNEQFF. CDR3 coding DNA: TGCGCCAGCAGTGAGCCCCAAAGCGGGGGGGCCGTCAATGAGCAGTTCTTC.

CDR3 protein: CASSPRDLGQGSTGNTIYF. DNA of the CDR3: TGTGCCAGCAGTCCCCGAGATTTGGGACAGGGGAGCACTGGAAACACCATATATTTT. The V and J genes are TRBV6-6 and TRBJ1-3, with 10 bases that match TRBD1. V was pared by 5 bases and J by 2 bases, with 15 bases of the junction left unmatched. This CDR3 has 19 amino acids. From germline, CDR1 is MNHNY and CDR2 SVGAGI (reference sequence).

This sequence joins TRBV15 and TRBJ1-4, with 8 bases fitting TRBD1. This CDR3 spans 16 amino acids. Looked up from germline, CDR1 is LNHNV and CDR2 is YYDKDF (reference sequence). V shed 0 bases, J shed 6 bases, and the junction held 6 bases outside the gene matches. The CDR3 DNA sequence: TGTGCCACCAGCAGAGATTTCCCGGACAGGGATGAAAAACTGTTTTTT. Amino acid sequence: CATSRDFPDRDEKLFF. Full variable domain (outside the CDR3, taken from reference TRBV15 and TRBJ1-4): DAMVIQNPRYQVTQFGKPVTLSCSQTLNHNVMYWYQQKSSQAPKLLFHYYDKDFNNEADTPDNFQSRRPNTSFCFLDIRSPGLGDTAMYLCATSRDFPDRDEKLFFGSGTQLSVL.

V is TRBV3-1 (or the pseudogene TRBV3-2) and J is TRBJ1-4; 12 nucleotides line up with TRBD1. The CDR3 has 19 amino acids. Unmatched junction bases numbered 15, after V lost 3 bases and J lost 7 bases. Germline assignment: CDR1 LGHDT and CDR2 YNNKEL (reference sequence). CDR3 nucleotide sequence: TGTGCCAGCAGCCACCAGTGCCGGGACAGGGGGCGATGGAGTGAAAAACTGTTTTTT. This sequence encodes CASSHQCRDRGRWSEKLFF.